Below, 22 T cell receptor beta chains from the same sample are listed, as sequenced in a study of identical twins. TCRdb re-derived calls from the 5' RACE reads in MiXCR, one entry per CDR3 protein. Among approximately 1.8 million distinct CDR3 sequences listed, around a third were seen once. Sequencing used cord blood. The origin of the receptors is a newborn girl in good health.

This chain connects TRBV6-1 to TRBJ2-3, with D hard to call. The CDR3 is 14 amino acids. Trimming took off 7 bases at V and 2 bases at J, with 13 bases between the two ends. Germline V gene sequence: CDR1 MNHNS, CDR2 SASEGT. CDR3 sequence (DNA): TGTGCCAGCACGGCAGCCTCCCACACAGATACGCAGTATTTT. Its protein product is CASTAASHTDTQYF.

The chain employs TRBV30 and TRBJ2-1; D is unclear. Germline CDR1 reads GTSNPN; CDR2 reads SVGIG (reference sequence). The V end lost 4 bases, the J end lost 5 bases, and 3 bases lay between the germline ends. The CDR3 runs 10 residues. The CDR3 loop is CAWIHNEQFF. The DNA for the CDR3 is TGTGCCTGGATCCACAATGAGCAGTTCTTC. The variable domain in full, with the rest retrieved from reference TRBV30 and TRBJ2-1, is SQTIHQWPATLVQPVGSPLSLECTVEGTSNPNLYWYRQAAGRGLQLLFYSVGIGQISSEVPQNLSASRPQDRQFILSSKKLLLSDSGFYLCAWIHNEQFFGPGTRLTVL.

The rearrangement uses TRBV6-1 and TRBJ1-2, with 7 bases identical to TRBD1. In germline, CDR1 is MNHNS, CDR2 SASEGT. V dropped 3 bases and J dropped 5; count of bases not matched to a gene: 9. CDR3 length equals 15 residues. The CDR3 loop is CASSEPPGQTYGYTF. Written as DNA, the CDR3 is TGTGCCAGCAGTGAGCCCCCGGGACAGACGTATGGCTACACCTTC.

The J gene is TRBJ2-3, the V gene TRBV27; a possible D gene is TRBD1 (6 bases). The CDR3 consists of 16 residues. Germline CDR1 is MNHEY and CDR2 is SMNVEV (reference sequence). Trimming left V 0 bases short and J 2 bases short, with 12 bases between. CDR3 region: CASSLSPGHPTDTQYF. CDR3 in DNA: TGTGCCAGCAGTTTATCCCCGGGACACCCCACAGATACGCAGTATTTT.

The chain joins TRBV3-1 to TRBJ2-4; D is perhaps TRBD1 (6 bases). The last part of the DNA fits TRBJ2-7 better; the J call may be wrong. The CDR3 covers 15 residues. Germline V gene sequence: CDR1 LGHDT, CDR2 YNNKEL (reference sequence). This CDR3 is CASSHRGHYDYEQYF. The CDR3 DNA reads as TGTGCCAGCAGCCACAGGGGTCATTACGATTACGAGCAGTACTTC.

This clonotype was counted only a few times. The chain links TRBV11-2 to TRBJ1-2, with D tentatively TRBD1 (5 bases). The ends were cut back, 1 base at V and 5 bases at J, with 14 bases in the middle. CDR3 length: 15 amino acids. Germline CDR1 SGHAT, CDR2 FQNNGV. The CDR3 sequence: CASSLGGVQAYGYTF. CDR3 sequence (DNA): TGTGCCAGCAGCTTAGGAGGGGTTCAGGCGTATGGCTACACCTTC.

V usage is TRBV7-2 and J usage is TRBJ1-1; 10 nucleotides match TRBD1. The CDR3 extends over 18 amino acids. The V segment lost 5 bases and the J segment 2 bases; nucleotides outside the gene matches: 14. The germline CDR1 and CDR2 sequences are SGHTA and FQGNSA. The chain's CDR3 is CASSPRTGGFHPNTEAFF. The CDR3, as DNA: TGTGCCAGCAGCCCACGGACAGGGGGTTTTCACCCCAACACTGAAGCTTTCTTT.

Concerning this clonotype: A read error may account for a junction end that differs from germline. J is TRBJ2-4 and V is TRBV28; D uncertain. CDR3 size: 17 residues. The germline V gene encodes CDR1 MDHEN and CDR2 SYDVKM. In DNA, the CDR3 is TGTGCCAGCAGTTTATTGACCGGACCCGACCTGGGTGACATTCACTACTTC. It yields the protein CASSLLTGPDLGDIHYF.

The rearrangement joins TRBV20-1 to TRBJ2-7; the match to TRBD1 covers 10 bases. V trimming: 0 bases; J trimming: 2 bases; junction bases outside the gene matches: 4. CDR3 length: 15 amino acids. Germline V CDR1 and CDR2: DFQATT, SNEGSKA (reference sequence). The CDR3 loop reads CSARDRDRGPYEQYF. The CDR3 DNA reads TGCAGTGCTAGAGATCGGGACAGGGGCCCCTACGAGCAGTACTTC.

The genes are TRBV4-1 and TRBJ1-6; a weak D match, TRBD1 (6 bases). Trimming took 0 bases from V and 1 from J, leaving 13 bases between them. CDR1 and CDR2 from the germline V gene are MGHRA and YSYEKL. There are 18 residues in the CDR3. The CDR3 here is CASSQDLRGKSYNSPLHF. The CDR3 DNA is TGCGCCAGCAGCCAAGATTTAAGGGGGAAATCCTATAATTCACCCCTCCACTTT.

The CDR3 protein is CAGETEFGYGYTF. The DNA for the CDR3 is TGTGCCGGCGAAACAGAATTTGGCTATGGCTACACCTTC. J is TRBJ1-2 and V is TRBV30, with no clear D. The CDR3 consists of 13 residues. Germline CDR1 reads GTSNPN; CDR2 reads SVGIG (reference sequence). The V and J ends lost 8 bases and 4 bases respectively, with 17 bases between them.

This clonotype was seen more than once but under ten times. V usage is TRBV27 and J usage is TRBJ2-4; 7 nucleotides agree with TRBD1. The junction had 0 bases not matched to a gene; V was cut back by 2 bases and J by 5 bases. Germline-derived CDR1 and CDR2 are MNHEY and SMNVEV (reference sequence). The CDR3 covers 13 residues. DNA of the CDR3: TGTGCCAGCAGTTTACAGGGGGAAAACATTCAGTACTTC. Its protein is CASSLQGENIQYF.

With respect to this clonotype: This may be a read error: a much more frequent sequence differs by one nucleotide. The chain recombines TRBV27 with TRBJ2-1; 7 bases map to TRBD1. J gave up 13 bases and V 5 bases, and 14 bases lay outside the gene matches. The CDR3 spans 14 residues. CDR1 and CDR2 (germline): MNHEY, SMNVEV (reference sequence). For the CDR3, the DNA is TGTGCCAGCAGTCCCCGGACAGGCAAAGAGACCCAGTTCTTC. Its translation is CASSPRTGKETQFF.

This clonotype was seen more than once but under ten times. This rearrangement joins TRBV18 to TRBJ1-2, with unresolved D. Trimming removed 2 bases from V and 3 bases from J, with 10 bases in between. The CDR3 extends over 14 amino acids. Germline V gene lookup returns CDR1 KGHSH and CDR2 LQKENI. The CDR3 nucleotides are TGTGCCAGCTCACCAGTTAAGGGTTACTATGGCTACACCTTC. It specifies CASSPVKGYYGYTF.

The CDR3 nucleotides read TGTGCCACCAGCAGAGCCCTTCGACTAGCGCGTACCGGGGAGCTGTTTTTT. It translates to CATSRALRLARTGELFF. The V gene is TRBV15, the J gene TRBJ2-2; 8 bases match TRBD2. The CDR3 consists of 17 residues. Germline CDR1 reads LNHNV; CDR2 reads YYDKDF (reference sequence). Germline trimming cut 1 base from V and 5 bases from J; bases unmatched to any gene: 9. The variable domain in full, with the rest retrieved from reference TRBV15 and TRBJ2-2, is DAMVIQNPRYQVTQFGKPVTLSCSQTLNHNVMYWYQQKSSQAPKLLFHYYDKDFNNEADTPDNFQSRRPNTSFCFLDIRSPGLGDTAMYLCATSRALRLARTGELFFGEGSRLTVL.

V is TRBV20-1 and J is TRBJ1-1; 8 bases agree with TRBD1. The germline V gene has CDR1 DFQATT and CDR2 SNEGSKA (reference sequence). This CDR3 comprises 15 residues. J lost 7 bases, V lost 0 bases, and 10 bases had no gene match. CDR3 sequence reads: CSAREAGTGGGEAFF. CDR3 DNA sequence: TGCAGTGCTAGAGAGGCCGGAACAGGGGGTGGTGAAGCTTTCTTT.

This chain links TRBV5-1 with TRBJ2-1, with 12 nucleotides matching TRBD2. The assigned J gene may be wrong: the sequence end matches TRBJ2-7 better. This CDR3 contains 20 residues. Germline loops: CDR1 SGHRS, CDR2 YFSETQ. The CDR3 loop is CASSLAWGLAGRSSYNEQYF. Here the CDR3 DNA reads TGCGCCAGCAGCTTGGCCTGGGGACTAGCGGGCCGCAGCTCCTACAATGAGCAGTACTTC.

This clonotype was detected only a few times. This chain joins TRBV3-1 and TRBJ2-3; TRBD2 matches at 8 bases. This CDR3 has 16 residues. V gave up 1 base and J gave up 1 base; unmatched junction bases: 4. The V gene's germline CDR1 is LGHDT and CDR2 YNNKEL (reference sequence). CDR3 nucleotide sequence: TGTGCCAGCAGCCAAGCGGGAGGGCCCCGCACAGATACGCAGTATTTT. This sequence encodes CASSQAGGPRTDTQYF.

The rearrangement joins TRBV28 to TRBJ2-4; maybe TRBD1 (6 bases). V was trimmed by 6 bases and J by 14 bases, leaving 23 bases between them. Germline CDR1 reads MDHEN; CDR2 reads SYDVKM. The CDR3 is 14 residues long. The CDR3 nucleotides read TGTGCCAGCAGAAGAACAGGGAAAGGTTACGAGGAGTACTTC. This encodes CASRRTGKGYEEYF.

About this clonotype: This may be a read error: a much more frequent sequence differs by one nucleotide. The chain joins TRBV10-3 to TRBJ2-1, with 8 positions matching TRBD2. J was trimmed by 10 bases and V by 4 bases; bases with no gene match: 3. This CDR3 has 12 amino acids. Germline loops: CDR1 ENHRY, CDR2 SYGVKD. The CDR3 loop is CAISGTSYEQFF. CDR3 DNA sequence: TGTGCCATCAGTGGGACTAGCTACGAGCAGTTCTTC.

This clonotype was seen more than once but under ten times. The V call is TRBV9, the J call TRBJ2-7, with D possibly being TRBD2 (5 bases). Trimming removed 3 bases at V and 2 bases at J, with 15 bases between. This CDR3 spans 15 amino acids. The germline CDR1 and CDR2 sequences are SGDLS and YYNGEE. CDR3 in amino acids: CASSEGALSTYEQYF. CDR3 DNA sequence: TGTGCCAGCAGCGAGGGAGCCTTGAGTACCTACGAGCAGTACTTC.

This clonotype was detected a few times. The rearrangement uses TRBV25-1 and TRBJ1-1; tentative D call: TRBD1 (5 bases). V lost 2 bases and J 11 bases, leaving 18 bases between the germline ends. Germline V lookup: CDR1 MGHDK, CDR2 SYGVNS. This CDR3 has 14 amino acids. CDR3 nucleotides: TGTGCCAGCAGTGAAATATGGGGTCGGGGGTTGGCTTTCTTT. Residues: CASSEIWGRGLAFF.